The clone carrying this T cell receptor (beta chain) showed up just a few times. Here immunoSEQ multiplex PCR was the method, and the copy in TCRdb shows in-frame clones only, minus some. The sample has about 320,000 clones; 75% to 90% are singletons. Germline CDR1 is SGHDT and CDR2 is YYEEEE. The CDR3 is 16 amino acids. V lost 0 bases and J lost 2; bases outside the gene matches: 4. The data derive from a study of blood T cell repertoires in COVID-19. Sequences were obtained from PBMCs or T cells enriched from blood (not recorded which). The chain links TRBV5-6 to TRBJ2-2; 7 bases map to TRBD1. The source is a woman aged 25-40 years who had been exposed to COVID-19. The CDR3 DNA reads as TGTGCCAGCAGCTTGGTAAACAGGGGTAACACCGGGGAGCTGTTTTTT. Amino acids: CASSLVNRGNTGELFF.